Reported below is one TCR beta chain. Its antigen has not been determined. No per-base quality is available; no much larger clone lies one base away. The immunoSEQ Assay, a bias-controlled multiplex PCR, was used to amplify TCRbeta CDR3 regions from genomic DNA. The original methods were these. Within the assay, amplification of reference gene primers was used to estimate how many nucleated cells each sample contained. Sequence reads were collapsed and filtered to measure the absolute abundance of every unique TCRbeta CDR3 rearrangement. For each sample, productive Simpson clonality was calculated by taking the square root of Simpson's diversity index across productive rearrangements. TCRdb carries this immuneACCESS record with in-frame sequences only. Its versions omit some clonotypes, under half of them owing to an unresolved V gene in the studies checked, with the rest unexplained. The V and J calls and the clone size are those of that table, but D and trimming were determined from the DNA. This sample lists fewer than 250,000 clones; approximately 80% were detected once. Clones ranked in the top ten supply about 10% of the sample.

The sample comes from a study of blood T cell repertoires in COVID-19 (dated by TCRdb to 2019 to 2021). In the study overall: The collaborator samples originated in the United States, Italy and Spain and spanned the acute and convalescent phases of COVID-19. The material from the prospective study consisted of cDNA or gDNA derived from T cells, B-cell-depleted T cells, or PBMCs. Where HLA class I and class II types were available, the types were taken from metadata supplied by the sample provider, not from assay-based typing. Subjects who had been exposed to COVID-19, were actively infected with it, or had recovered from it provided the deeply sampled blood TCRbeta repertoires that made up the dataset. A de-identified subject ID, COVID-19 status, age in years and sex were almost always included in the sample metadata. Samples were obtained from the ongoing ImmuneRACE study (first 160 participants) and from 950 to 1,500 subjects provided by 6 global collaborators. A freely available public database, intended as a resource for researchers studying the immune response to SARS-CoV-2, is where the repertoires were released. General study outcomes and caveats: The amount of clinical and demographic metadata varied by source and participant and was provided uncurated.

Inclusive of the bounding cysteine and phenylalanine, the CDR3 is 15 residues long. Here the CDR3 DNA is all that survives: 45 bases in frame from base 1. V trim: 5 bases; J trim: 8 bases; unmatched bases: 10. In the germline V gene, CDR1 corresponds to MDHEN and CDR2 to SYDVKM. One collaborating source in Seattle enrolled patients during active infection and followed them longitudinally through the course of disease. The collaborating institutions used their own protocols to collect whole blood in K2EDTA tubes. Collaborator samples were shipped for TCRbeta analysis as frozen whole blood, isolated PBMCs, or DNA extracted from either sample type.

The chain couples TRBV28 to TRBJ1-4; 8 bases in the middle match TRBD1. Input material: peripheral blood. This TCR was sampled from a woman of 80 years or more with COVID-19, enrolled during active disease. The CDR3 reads CASSHGGQGSEKLFF. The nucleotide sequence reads TGTGCCAGCAGTCATGGTGGACAGGGATCGGAAAAACTGTTTTTT.